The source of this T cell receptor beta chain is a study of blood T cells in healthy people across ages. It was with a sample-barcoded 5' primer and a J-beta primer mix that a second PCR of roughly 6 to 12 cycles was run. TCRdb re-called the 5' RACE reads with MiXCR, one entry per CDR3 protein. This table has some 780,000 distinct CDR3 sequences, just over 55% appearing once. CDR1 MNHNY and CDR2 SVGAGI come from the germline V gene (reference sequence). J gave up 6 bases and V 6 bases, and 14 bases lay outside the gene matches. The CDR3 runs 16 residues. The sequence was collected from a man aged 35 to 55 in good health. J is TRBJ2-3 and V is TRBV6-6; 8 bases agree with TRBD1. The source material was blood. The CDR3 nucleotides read TGTGCCAGCAGGGCCCTGAGACAGGGGACGTCGGATACGCAGTATTTT. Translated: CASRALRQGTSDTQYF.